The text below deals with one T cell receptor beta chain. Its antigen is not identified. Trimming shortened V by 0 bases and J by 6 bases, and 8 bases separated the two germline ends. CDR1 and CDR2 from the germline V gene are LGHNA and YSLEER. This CDR3 has 14 amino acids. Generated by immunoSEQ multiplex PCR, the TCRdb table keeps only in-frame clones and is missing some. The sample holds about 40,000 clones, approximately 86% seen once. The data belong to a study of T cells in localized non-small cell lung cancer. Study-wide points: Uninvolved adjacent lung had higher T cell clonality than tumor and all other tissues. The appearance of a median 57 of the top 100 tumor clones was seen in adjacent lung.

The source is a man aged 40 to 70 with stage I lung adenocarcinoma. Source: peripheral blood, taken before any cancer treatment. The chain links TRBV4-3 to TRBJ2-2; possible D gene TRBD1, 6 bases. The CDR3 DNA reads as TGCGCCAGCAGCCAAGAGAGGGGGTCCGGGGAGCTGTTTTTT. Protein: CASSQERGSGELFF.